The clone carrying this TCR beta chain was seen a few times. These data originate in a study of blood T cell repertoires in COVID-19. Study background: T cells, B-cell-depleted T cells, or PBMCs supplied cDNA or gDNA.

The V gene lost 3 bases and the J gene lost 1 base, with 19 bases spanning the gap. CDR3 length: 18 residues. Germline CDR1 reads LNHDA; CDR2 reads SQIVND (reference sequence). As handled by the study authors: Nucleated cell number was recorded as an estimate derived from reference gene primer amplification. This table comes from immunoSEQ multiplex PCR, and its TCRdb copy is limited to in-frame clones, with some not included. V and J calls and clone size are given by that table; D and trimming were obtained from the DNA. The sample gives approximately 280,000 clones, 88% of which show up once; about 8.6% is in the top ten.

J is TRBJ1-5 and V is TRBV19; a weak D match, TRBD1 (6 bases). This TCR was recovered from a man between 18 and 29 years old with active or convalescent COVID-19. Sequenced: peripheral blood. This CDR3 is CASSMEPNRARSNQPQHF. CDR3 nucleotides: TGTGCCAGTAGTATGGAACCCAACAGGGCTAGGAGCAATCAGCCCCAGCATTTT. Combining the CDR3 with reference TRBV19 and TRBJ1-5 gives the whole variable domain DGGITQSPKYLFRKEGQNVTLSCEQNLNHDAMYWYRQDPGQGLRLIYYSQIVNDFQKGDIAEGYSVSREKKESFPLTVTSAQKNPTAFYLCASSMEPNRARSNQPQHFGDGTRLSIL.